This TCR beta chain was sequenced during a study of OX40 agonist ivuxolimab in advanced cancers. The assay was immunoSEQ multiplex PCR, and TCRdb's table has in-frame clones only and misses some. The table records some 76,000 clones, approximately 93% of them present only once. Between the trimmed V and J ends, which lost 4 bases and 0 bases, there was a span of 13 bases. CDR1 and CDR2 (germline): SEHNR, FQNEAQ (reference sequence). The CDR3 consists of 15 residues. Material: CD4+ or CD8+ T cells sorted from blood, obtained in a trial of the OX40 agonist ivuxolimab. The clonotype was recovered from an adult with an advanced solid tumor such as melanoma, head and neck, liver or kidney cancer. This rearrangement joins TRBV7-9 to TRBJ2-7; D is possibly TRBD2 (6 bases). CDR3 DNA: TGTGCCAGCAGCTCCTTAGCGGCCCCCTCCTACGAGCAGTACTTC. This codes for CASSSLAAPSYEQYF. The whole variable domain, filled in from reference TRBV7-9 and TRBJ2-7, reads DTGVSQNPRHKITKRGQNVTFRCDPISEHNRLYWYRQTLGQGPEFLTYFQNEAQLEKSRLLSDRFSAERPKGSFSTLEIQRTEQGDSAMYLCASSSLAAPSYEQYFGPGTRLTVT.